These 17 T cell receptor beta chains share one sample of origin, sequenced in a study of T cell repertoires in cytomegalovirus infection. These TCRs are of unknown antigen specificity. One entry per CDR3 protein results from TCRdb running MiXCR on the reads. The table records over 100,000 distinct CDR3 sequences, about 30% of them present only once. Sequencing was performed on CD8+ T cells from cultured PBMCs, taken from culture after CMV antigen stimulation. Receptors were obtained from a human donor in good health (CMV status not recorded). Some clones in this sample may be carry-over from other donors' samples.

V usage is TRBV28 and J usage is TRBJ1-1; tentative D call: TRBD1 (5 bases). The V end was cut by 5 bases, the J end by 6 bases, with 16 bases between. The length of the CDR3 is 14 residues. Germline lookup yields CDR1 MDHEN and CDR2 SYDVKM. CDR3 protein: CASSADTTVAEAFF. In DNA form, the CDR3 reads TGTGCCAGCAGTGCGGACACTACCGTCGCTGAAGCTTTCTTT.

The V gene is TRBV7-8, the J gene TRBJ1-1, with D unresolved. This CDR3 region has 14 residues. V was cut by 8 bases and J by 6 bases, with 19 bases left in between. CDR1 is SGHVS and CDR2 is FQNEAQ in the germline V gene. The CDR3 DNA reads as TGTGCCAGCGGGGAAGGATTGTCAAACGCTGAAGCTTTCTTT. Protein: CASGEGLSNAEAFF.

This clonotype was found many times. CDR3 DNA sequence: TGTGCCAGCAGCACTGAAGGGGGGGAAATCGCAGATACGCAGTATTTT. This translates into CASSTEGGEIADTQYF. The genes are TRBV7-6 and TRBJ2-3, with D possibly TRBD2 on 7 matching bases. The CDR3 is 16 amino acids. V was cut by 5 bases and J by 4 bases, with 19 bases left in between. Germline CDR1 and CDR2: SGHVS and FNYEAQ.

The chain joins TRBV19 to TRBJ2-7; D ambiguous. CDR3 length: 14 amino acids. Trimming left V 3 bases short and J 2 bases short, with 11 bases between. The germline V gene has CDR1 LNHDA and CDR2 SQIVND (reference sequence). In DNA form, the CDR3 reads TGTGCCAGTAGTATTTCTGGGTGGGCCTACGAGCAGTACTTC. This codes for CASSISGWAYEQYF.

This clonotype showed up just a few times. V gene TRBV20-1 combines with J gene TRBJ2-1; D could derive from TRBD1 or TRBD2 (6 bases each). The CDR3 extends over 14 amino acids. V dropped 4 bases and J dropped 4 bases, with 14 bases sitting between them. Germline loops: CDR1 DFQATT, CDR2 SNEGSKA (reference sequence). The CDR3 DNA reads TGCAGTGCTATCCGGGGGCACCTTTACAATGAGCAGTTCTTC. Translation gives CSAIRGHLYNEQFF.

The chain has TRBV25-1 and TRBJ2-5; perhaps TRBD1 as D (5 bases). Germline CDR1 reads MGHDK; CDR2 reads SYGVNS. V lost 3 bases and J lost 1, with 9 bases in between. This CDR3 is 14 amino acids long. For the CDR3, the DNA is TGTGCCAGCAGTGAGTTCACAGGCCAAGAGACCCAGTACTTC. Translated, it gives CASSEFTGQETQYF. Based on the CDR3 plus reference TRBV25-1 and TRBJ2-5, the full variable domain is EADIYQTPRYLVIGTGKKITLECSQTMGHDKMYWYQQDPGMELHLIHYSYGVNSTEKGDLSSESTVSRIRTEHFPLTLESARPSHTSQYLCASSEFTGQETQYFGPGTRLLVL.

This clonotype turned up a few times. Sequence at one end of the junction differs from germline and may be a read error. This chain links TRBV5-4 with TRBJ2-1; weak D call: TRBD2 (5 bases). CDR1 and CDR2 from the germline V gene are SGHNT and YYREEE (reference sequence). The CDR3 runs to 16 residues. The CDR3 loop reads CASSPSPGSSYNEQFF. CDR3 DNA sequence: TGTGCCAGCAGCCCATCACCGGGGAGCTCCTACAATGAGCAGTTTTTC.

The chain has TRBV11-2 and TRBJ2-7, with D unresolved. Trimming shortened V by 1 base and J by 3 bases, and 13 bases separated the two germline ends. The CDR3 is made up of 15 amino acids. Germline V CDR1 and CDR2: SGHAT, FQNNGV. CDR3 protein: CASSLVGRNDYEQYF. The CDR3 DNA reads as TGTGCCAGCAGCTTAGTAGGACGGAATGACTACGAGCAGTACTTC.

This clonotype was observed a few times. This chain joins TRBV27 and TRBJ2-5; D may be TRBD2 (5 bases). The germline CDR1 and CDR2 sequences are MNHEY and SMNVEV (reference sequence). Between the trimmed V and J ends, which lost 8 bases and 5 bases, there was a span of 9 bases. The CDR3 contains 11 residues. CDR3 region: CASGELETQYF. CDR3 DNA: TGTGCCAGCGGGGAGTTGGAGACCCAGTACTTC.

The V gene is TRBV4-1, the J gene TRBJ2-7; D may be TRBD1 (5 bases). Germline CDR1 MGHRA, CDR2 YSYEKL. The CDR3 extends over 15 amino acids. Trimming removed 4 bases at V and 3 bases at J, with 16 bases between. CDR3 amino acids: CASSRDSEGFYEQYF. The CDR3 nucleotides are TGCGCCAGCAGCCGAGACAGCGAAGGGTTCTACGAGCAGTACTTC.

CDR3 protein: CASSLFGGVNTEAFF. CDR3 coding DNA: TGTGCCAGCAGTTTATTTGGAGGGGTGAACACTGAAGCTTTCTTT. The gene calls are TRBV27 and TRBJ1-1; possibly TRBD1 for D (5 bases). This CDR3 has 15 amino acids. Germline loops: CDR1 MNHEY, CDR2 SMNVEV (reference sequence). Trimming removed 1 base from V and 0 bases from J, with 9 bases in between.

This clonotype was counted at least ten times. The chain employs TRBV7-2 and TRBJ1-6; 7 bases align to TRBD1. Per the germline V gene, CDR1 is SGHTA and CDR2 is FQGNSA. This CDR3 is built from 17 residues. The ends lost 4 bases at V and 7 bases at J; junction bases unmatched: 13. This CDR3 is CASSSAFPGQLNSPLHF. The CDR3 DNA reads TGTGCCAGCAGCTCTGCCTTCCCGGGACAGCTAAATTCACCCCTCCACTTT.

The chain uses TRBV19 and TRBJ1-5; tentative D call: TRBD1 (5 bases). Germline values: CDR1 LNHDA, CDR2 SQIVND (reference sequence). V was trimmed by 3 bases and J by 0 bases, leaving 12 bases between them. This CDR3 has 16 amino acids. The CDR3 loop reads CASSMRPRDSNQPQHF. CDR3 bases: TGTGCCAGTAGTATGAGGCCCAGGGATAGCAATCAGCCCCAGCATTTT.

The rearrangement links TRBV30 to TRBJ1-5, with TRBD1 matching over 12 bases. The CDR3 is 16 residues long. CDR1 GTSNPN and CDR2 SVGIG come from the germline V gene (reference sequence). V lost 2 bases, J lost 4 bases, and 6 bases stayed unmatched. CDR3 nucleotides: TGTGCCTGGAGTCTGGGACAGGGGGCTTGGAATCAGCCCCAGCATTTT. Its protein is CAWSLGQGAWNQPQHF.

This clonotype has a count of ten or more. The chain joins TRBV7-9 to TRBJ1-4; maybe TRBD1 (5 bases). V was cut by 4 bases and J by 0 bases, with 12 bases left in between. The CDR3 spans 16 residues. CDR1 and CDR2 from the germline V gene are SEHNR and FQNEAQ (reference sequence). The CDR3 protein is CASSSPTGATNEKLFF. In nucleotides, the CDR3 is TGTGCCAGCAGCTCGCCTACAGGTGCAACTAATGAAAAACTGTTTTTT.

This clonotype was observed at least ten times. V and J are TRBV12-3 or TRBV12-4 and TRBJ1-1; no reliable D call. CDR3 length: 12 amino acids. V lost 4 bases, J lost 4 bases, and 7 bases lay in between. The CDR3 spells CASSSLGTEAFF. The CDR3 DNA reads as TGTGCCAGCAGTTCGCTGGGCACTGAAGCTTTCTTT.

In its sample, this clonotype was seen many times. The chain links TRBV27 to TRBJ2-5, with TRBD1 as a possible D gene (6 bases). Trimming removed 4 bases from V and 2 bases from J, with 17 bases in between. Germline CDR1 reads MNHEY; CDR2 reads SMNVEV (reference sequence). There are 16 residues in the CDR3. The CDR3 protein is CASSSLAGQRQETQYF. CDR3 DNA: TGTGCCAGCAGTTCCTTAGCCGGACAGAGACAAGAGACCCAGTACTTC.